This TCR beta chain originates from a study of T cell responses to AZD1222 COVID-19 vaccine listed by TCRdb under 2021. For the wider study: Because spike-specific TCR depth and breadth did not differ between the two schedules, AZD1222 recipients who got a second dose at roughly 4 weeks were pooled with those who got a second dose at roughly 12 weeks. Trial participants were enrolled by age into 18-55, 56-69 and 70-plus year subgroups, with roughly 150, 30 and 60 TCR-sequenced participants respectively. A total of just over 230 trial participants underwent TCR sequencing, of whom 200 to 220 received two doses of AZD1222 and around 26 received two doses of the MenACWY control vaccine.

Here is what the overall study found, with its caveats: No day 14 peak-response samples were available, so repertoires were characterized only after the peak T cell response. In the small 56-69-year group, the increase in depth fell short of significance, most likely because of low power. The whole spike protein was spanned by vaccine-associated CD4 TCRs, and dominant responses were seen in regions 160-218 and 743-854. Reportedly, almost half of the unique spike-specific TCRs recognized epitopes lying outside the regions that are mutated in the B.1.351 and B.1.1.7 variants. Conclusions about previously exposed vaccinees were limited because only 6 or 7 AZD1222 recipients were SARS-CoV-2 seropositive at baseline. Participants were mostly white British, with more females than males. The authors suggested clonal diversity may have been underestimated. Spike-specific TCR breadth and depth rose significantly after two AZD1222 doses compared with day 0 and with MenACWY recipients.

Measured from the cysteine to the phenylalanine, the CDR3 is 14 residues long. Left in the record is the CDR3 DNA by itself, 42 bases read in frame from the first base. The germline V gene supplies CDR1 LGHNA and CDR2 YNFKEQ. Trimming at the junction amounts to 4 bases on V and 5 bases on J, and the germline ends lie 12 bases apart. The CDR3 regions of human TCRbeta chains were analyzed by immunosequencing. In the original analysis: Repertoire TCRs were checked for matches against a reference library of SARS-CoV-2-specific TCRs that had been generated using the MIRA antigen-specificity platform. Breadth was defined as the fraction of unique TCRs that were SARS-CoV-2-associated. Depth was defined as the fraction of total T cells that were SARS-CoV-2-associated. Using the MIRA data, each spike-specific TCR was mapped to the spike region that the TCR reacts to and placed in a CD4 or CD8 class. Log10-transformed breadth and depth values were compared by one-way ANOVA with Sidak's multiple comparisons tests. The table comes from immuneACCESS by way of TCRdb, which keeps in-frame sequences with V and J called. Part of the clones is missing from these tables; in studies checked, under half for an unresolved V gene and the rest for unknown reasons. For V, J and clone size, that table is used; D and trimming come from the DNA. The sample profile shows around 110,000 clones; about 90% of them were found once. The ten largest make up roughly 7.4% of the sample.

What the time point label conveys for this sample: baseline before first vaccination. Samples from vaccinated people were obtained from the UK trials COV001 and COV002, which included a single-blind randomized controlled phase 2/3 trial of AZD1222 (ChAdOx1 nCoV-19) in healthy adults. For TCRbeta chain sequencing, PBMC samples from trial participants were taken at day 0 and at day 28 after the second dose. Concerning this clone: Its binding antigen is unknown. Base qualities are missing; no much larger clone stands one base away.

This clonotype was sampled from an adult in good health. The sequence joins TRBV4-2 to TRBJ2-4; the D assignment is uncertain and may be TRBD1 or TRBD2, with 5 bases supporting each. This sample comprised peripheral blood, obtained on day 0 of AZD1222 vaccination. The sequenced DNA: TGTGCCAGCAGCCTATACGGGGCCGAAAACATTCAGTACTTC. This codes for CASSLYGAENIQYF.